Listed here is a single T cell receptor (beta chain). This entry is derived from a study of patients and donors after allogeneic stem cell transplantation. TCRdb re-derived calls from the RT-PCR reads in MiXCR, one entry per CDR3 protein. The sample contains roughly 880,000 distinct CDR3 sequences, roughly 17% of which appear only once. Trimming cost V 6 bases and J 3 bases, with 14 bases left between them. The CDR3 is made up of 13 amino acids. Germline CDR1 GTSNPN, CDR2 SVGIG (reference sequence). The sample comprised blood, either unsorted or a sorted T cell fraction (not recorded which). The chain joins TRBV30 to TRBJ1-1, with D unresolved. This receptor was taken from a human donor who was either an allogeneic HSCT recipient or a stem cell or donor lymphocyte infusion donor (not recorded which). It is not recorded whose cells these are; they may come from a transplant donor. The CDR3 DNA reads TGTGCCTGTCTAGGGAGCGTGGACACTGAAGCTTTCTTT. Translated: CACLGSVDTEAFF.